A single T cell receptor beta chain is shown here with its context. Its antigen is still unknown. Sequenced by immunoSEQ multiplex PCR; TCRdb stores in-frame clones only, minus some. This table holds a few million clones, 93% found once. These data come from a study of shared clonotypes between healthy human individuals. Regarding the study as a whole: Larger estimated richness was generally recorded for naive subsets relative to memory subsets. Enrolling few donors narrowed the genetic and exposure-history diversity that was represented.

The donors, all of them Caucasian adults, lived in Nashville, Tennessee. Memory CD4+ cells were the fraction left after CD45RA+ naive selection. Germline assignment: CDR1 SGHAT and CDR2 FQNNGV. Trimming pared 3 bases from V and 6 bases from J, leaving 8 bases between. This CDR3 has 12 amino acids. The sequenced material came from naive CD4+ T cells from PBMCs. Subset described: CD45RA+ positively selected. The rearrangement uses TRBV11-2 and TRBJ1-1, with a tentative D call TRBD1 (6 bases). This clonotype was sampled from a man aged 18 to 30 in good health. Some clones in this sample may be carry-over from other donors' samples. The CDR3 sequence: CASSFGGAEAFF. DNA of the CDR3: TGTGCCAGCAGCTTTGGGGGCGCTGAAGCTTTCTTT.